This T cell receptor beta chain was obtained from a study of blood T cell repertoires in COVID-19. Clinical histories supplied by participants themselves formed the basis of cohort assignment. Cohort 3 donors were reported recovered after two negative PCRs, clearance, or symptom resolution. The CDR3 extends over 14 amino acids. Trimming took off 1 base at V and 9 bases at J, with 10 bases between the two ends. Germline V CDR1 and CDR2: LGHDT, YNNKEL (reference sequence). The data were produced by immunoSEQ multiplex PCR, yet TCRdb's version contains in-frame clones alone and is incomplete. The sample lists a few hundred thousand clones; about 92% were seen once.

V and J are TRBV3-1 (or the pseudogene TRBV3-2) and TRBJ1-6, with TRBD1 as a possible D gene (5 bases). The source material was PBMCs or T cells enriched from blood (not recorded which). The TCR comes from a man younger than 35 who had recovered from COVID-19. CDR3 coding DNA: TGTGCCAGCAGCCAAGGGGGCTCGGTTTCACCCCTCCACTTT. Translating gives CASSQGGSVSPLHF.